The 21 T cell receptor beta chains below come from one sample, sequenced in a study of graft-versus-host responses after intestinal transplantation. Sequenced by immunoSEQ multiplex PCR; TCRdb stores in-frame clones only, minus some. The sample contains over 60,000 clones, just under 95% of which appear only once. Source: bone marrow, taken almost 750 days after intestinal transplantation. The receptors were sampled from a human patient who received an intestinal transplant, so some T cells may come from the graft donor.

This clone came up once. This chain uses TRBV7-9 with TRBJ1-1; D perhaps matches TRBD1 (5 bases). This CDR3 has 12 residues. The V end was cut by 7 bases, the J end by 7 bases, with 13 bases between. Germline CDR1 reads SEHNR; CDR2 reads FQNEAQ (reference sequence). The CDR3 here is CASTIGAIEAFF. CDR3 DNA sequence: TGTGCCAGCACCATTGGGGCGATTGAAGCTTTCTTT.

The chain carries TRBV29-1 and TRBJ2-1, with 11 bases identical to TRBD2. V was pared by 2 bases and J by 10 bases, with 7 bases of the junction left unmatched. The CDR3 is 14 amino acids. The V gene's germline CDR1 is SQVTM and CDR2 ANQGSEA. Here the CDR3 DNA reads TGCAGCGTTGAAAAACTAGCGGGAGTGGAAGAGCAGTTCTTC. Residues: CSVEKLAGVEEQFF.

The chain recombines TRBV6-1 with TRBJ1-2, with unresolved D. CDR3 length equals 14 residues. Germline V gene data show CDR1 as MNHNS and CDR2 as SASEGT. V shed 4 bases and J shed 0 bases, with 9 bases lying between them. CDR3 in amino acids: CASSVSITNYGYTF. The CDR3 DNA sequence: TGTGCCAGCAGTGTTAGCATTACTAACTATGGCTACACCTTC.

This sequence joins TRBV6-1 and TRBJ2-7; D remains ambiguous. Trimming took off 5 bases at V and 5 bases at J, with 7 bases between the two ends. This CDR3 has 11 amino acids. The germline gives CDR1 MNHNS, CDR2 SASEGT. This chain's CDR3 is CASSYRHEQYF. The DNA of the CDR3 is TGTGCCAGCAGTTACAGACACGAGCAGTACTTC.

The count of this clone is one. V usage is TRBV28 and J usage is TRBJ2-7; 7 nucleotides line up with TRBD2. The germline V gene has CDR1 MDHEN and CDR2 SYDVKM. After removal of 5 bases from V and 2 bases from J, the junction contained 3 bases not matched to a gene. CDR3 length: 13 residues. In nucleotides, the CDR3 is TGTGCCAGCAGTCGGGAGGCCCCCTACGAGCAGTACTTC. Its translation is CASSREAPYEQYF.

This rearrangement joins TRBV2 to TRBJ1-5, with 7 positions matching TRBD1. J lost 1 base, V lost 6 bases, and 6 bases had no gene match. CDR1 is SNHLY, CDR2 FYNNEI, per germline. The CDR3 has 15 residues. CDR3 nucleotide sequence: TGTGCCAGCAGACAACAGGGGCAAAGCAATCAGCCCCAGCATTTT. Protein: CASRQQGQSNQPQHF.

For the CDR3, the DNA is TGTGCCAGCAGTTACGACAGGGTACATGGCTACACCTTC. Amino acids: CASSYDRVHGYTF. The chain uses TRBV6-5 and TRBJ1-2, with 7 bases matching TRBD1. Germline V CDR1 and CDR2: MNHEY, SVGAGI. V shed 2 bases and J 6 bases; nucleotides not matched to a gene: 3. The CDR3 is made up of 13 amino acids.

The V call is TRBV18, the J call TRBJ2-7; D perhaps matches TRBD1 (5 bases). This CDR3 spans 14 amino acids. V lost 1 base and J 1 base, leaving 8 bases between the germline ends. The germline V gene has CDR1 KGHSH and CDR2 LQKENI. In DNA form, the CDR3 reads TGTGCCAGCTCACCACTACAGGATTCCTACGAGCAGTACTTC. Translated: CASSPLQDSYEQYF.

The rearrangement links TRBV11-2 to TRBJ2-5; TRBD1 matches at 9 bases. CDR3 length equals 17 residues. Losses at the gene ends were 1 base for V and 5 bases for J; bases not matched to a gene: 11. The V gene's germline CDR1 is SGHAT and CDR2 FQNNGV. CDR3 bases: TGTGCCAGCAGCTTAGGACCACAGGGGGCCCCGGGGGAGACCCAGTACTTC. It codes for CASSLGPQGAPGETQYF.

Note on this clone: Other nucleotide sequences in the sample specify the same CDR3. V and J are TRBV10-2 and TRBJ2-2; 12 bases are shared with TRBD2. Germline trimming cut 2 bases from V and 5 bases from J; bases unmatched to any gene: 12. Per the germline V gene, CDR1 is WSHSY and CDR2 is SAAADI. The CDR3 covers 19 residues. CDR3 DNA: TGCGCCAGCAGTGAGCCAACTAGCGGGGGGACCGGGTGGACCGGGGAGCTGTTTTTT. This translates into CASSEPTSGGTGWTGELFF.

J is TRBJ2-7 and V is TRBV10-3; weak D call: TRBD1 (5 bases). CDR1 and CDR2 from the germline V gene are ENHRY and SYGVKD. This CDR3 is built from 18 residues. V gave up 6 bases and J gave up 2 bases, with 26 bases separating them. In DNA, the CDR3 is TGTGCCATCAGCAAAGTACAGAAGAGAGGACATCAGGCCTACGAGCAGTACTTC. Residues: CAISKVQKRGHQAYEQYF.

The chain has TRBV4-1 and TRBJ1-4; unclear D gene. V lost 0 bases and J lost 10, with 21 bases in between. The CDR3 sequence is 17 residues long. Germline V lookup: CDR1 MGHRA, CDR2 YSYEKL. CDR3 in amino acids: CASSQEGAPGAARKLFF. The CDR3 nucleotides are TGCGCCAGCAGCCAAGAAGGCGCACCAGGCGCGGCTCGAAAACTGTTTTTT.

The CDR3 DNA reads TGTGCCAGCAGCGATGGGTACCAAGAGACCCAGTACTTC. Translation gives CASSDGYQETQYF. The chain uses TRBV7-3 and TRBJ2-5; D not resolved. This CDR3 is 13 amino acids long. Germline V gene data show CDR1 as SGHTA and CDR2 as FQGTGA. V lost 5 bases and J 0 bases, leaving 7 bases between the germline ends. The entire variable domain, with the rest obtained from reference TRBV7-3 and TRBJ2-5, is as follows: GAGVSQTPSNKVTEKGKYVELRCDPISGHTALYWYRQSLGQGPEFLIYFQGTGAADDSGLPNDRFFAVRPEGSVSTLKIQRTERGDSAVYLCASSDGYQETQYFGPGTRLLVL.

The V gene is TRBV2, the J gene TRBJ2-7; possible D gene TRBD1, 6 bases. This CDR3 spans 15 amino acids. V was pared by 7 bases and J by 2 bases, with 18 bases between. Germline values: CDR1 SNHLY, CDR2 FYNNEI. DNA of the CDR3: TGTGCCAGCAACGCACCGGGACATGGGACCTACGAGCAGTACTTC. Amino acid sequence: CASNAPGHGTYEQYF.

V and J are TRBV6-1 and TRBJ2-5, with unresolved D. The better agreement between TRBJ2-7 and the DNA end casts doubt on the J call. The CDR3 consists of 11 residues. CDR1 is MNHNS, CDR2 SASEGT, per germline. CDR3 in amino acids: CASSDLGEQYF. The CDR3 DNA reads as TGTGCCAGCAGTGACTTAGGCGAGCAGTACTTC.

The CDR3 loop reads CASTPNLGSEAFF. The CDR3 nucleotides are TGTGCCAGCACCCCAAATTTGGGGTCTGAAGCTTTCTTT. J is TRBJ1-1 and V is TRBV11-2; D not resolved. This CDR3 is 13 amino acids long. Germline-derived CDR1 and CDR2 are SGHAT and FQNNGV. The V and J ends lost 7 bases and 6 bases respectively, with 15 bases between them.

The count of this clone is one. The genes are TRBV29-1 and TRBJ2-2, with 8 bases that match TRBD2. There are 14 residues in the CDR3. After removal of 5 bases from V and 6 bases from J, the junction contained 8 bases not matched to a gene. CDR1 and CDR2 from the germline V gene are SQVTM and ANQGSEA. CDR3 sequence (DNA): TGCAGCGTTCTTAGCGGGGTCGCGCCCGGGGAGCTGTTTTTT. Translating gives CSVLSGVAPGELFF.

This chain uses TRBV7-3 with TRBJ2-1; D is unclear. Germline V gene data show CDR1 as SGHTA and CDR2 as FQGTGA. Trimming removed 1 base from V and 0 bases from J, with 10 bases in between. This CDR3 is built from 16 residues. CDR3 protein: CASSLIPSSSYNEQFF. The CDR3 nucleotides read TGTGCCAGCAGCTTAATCCCGTCCAGCTCCTACAATGAGCAGTTCTTC.

CDR3 coding DNA: TGTGCTAGTGGAGGGAGGGAGACCCAGTACTTC. This codes for CASGGRETQYF. The chain uses TRBV12-5 and TRBJ2-5; D perhaps matches TRBD2 (6 bases). The CDR3 covers 11 residues. Germline lookup yields CDR1 LGHNT and CDR2 FRNRAP. V was trimmed by 6 bases and J by 5 bases, leaving 7 bases between them.

V is TRBV7-7 and J is TRBJ2-7; D might be TRBD1 or TRBD2, each matching 5 bases. The V and J ends lost 1 base and 6 bases respectively, with 10 bases between them. Germline CDR1 SSHAT, CDR2 FNYEAQ (reference sequence). The CDR3 is 13 amino acids. For the CDR3, the DNA is TGTGCCAGCAGCTTAGGGGTGGGGGTCGAGCAGTACTTC. As protein: CASSLGVGVEQYF.

The V and J genes are TRBV28 and TRBJ1-4, with 8 bases fitting TRBD1. V lost 3 bases, J lost 7 bases, and 1 base stayed unmatched. CDR1 and CDR2 (germline): MDHEN, SYDVKM. The length of the CDR3 is 13 residues. The CDR3 here is CASSLDRAEKLFF. In DNA form, the CDR3 reads TGTGCCAGCAGTTTGGACAGGGCTGAAAAACTGTTTTTT.